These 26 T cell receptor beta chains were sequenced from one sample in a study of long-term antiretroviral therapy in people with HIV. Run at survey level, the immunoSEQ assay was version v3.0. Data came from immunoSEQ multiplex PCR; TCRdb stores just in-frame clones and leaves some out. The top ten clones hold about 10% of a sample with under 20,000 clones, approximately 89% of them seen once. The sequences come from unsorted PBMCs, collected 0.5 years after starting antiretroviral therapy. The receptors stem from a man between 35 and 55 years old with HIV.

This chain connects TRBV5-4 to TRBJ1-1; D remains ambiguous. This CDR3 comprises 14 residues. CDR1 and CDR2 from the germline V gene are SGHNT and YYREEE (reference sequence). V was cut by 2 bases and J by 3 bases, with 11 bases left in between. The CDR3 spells CASSFGRKDTEAFF. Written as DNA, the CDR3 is TGTGCCAGCAGCTTCGGCAGAAAGGACACTGAAGCTTTCTTT.

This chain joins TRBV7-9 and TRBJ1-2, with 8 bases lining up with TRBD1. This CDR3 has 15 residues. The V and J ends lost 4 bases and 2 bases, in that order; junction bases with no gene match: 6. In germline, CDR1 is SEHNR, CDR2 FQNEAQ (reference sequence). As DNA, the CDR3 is TGTGCCAGCAGCTCGGACAGGGACTTCAACTATGGCTACACCTTC. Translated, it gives CASSSDRDFNYGYTF.

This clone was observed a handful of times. The CDR3 region is CASSKAGSGAFF. The CDR3 DNA sequence: TGTGCCAGCAGCAAGGCAGGGTCGGGGGCTTTCTTT. The chain couples TRBV7-9 to TRBJ1-1; the D gene is possibly TRBD1 (5 bases). Germline values: CDR1 SEHNR, CDR2 FQNEAQ (reference sequence). The V gene lost 5 bases and the J gene lost 11 bases, with 15 bases spanning the gap. This CDR3 contains 12 residues. The full variable domain, completed using reference TRBV7-9 and TRBJ1-1, is DTGVSQNPRHKITKRGQNVTFRCDPISEHNRLYWYRQTLGQGPEFLTYFQNEAQLEKSRLLSDRFSAERPKGSFSTLEIQRTEQGDSAMYLCASSKAGSGAFFGQGTRLTVV.

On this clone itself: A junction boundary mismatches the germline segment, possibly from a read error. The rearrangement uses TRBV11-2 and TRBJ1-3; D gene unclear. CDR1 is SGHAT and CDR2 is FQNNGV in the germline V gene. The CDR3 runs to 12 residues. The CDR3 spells CASSSLTSAGVF. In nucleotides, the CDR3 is TGTGCCAGCAGCTCGCTGACATCTGCGGGAGTTTTT.

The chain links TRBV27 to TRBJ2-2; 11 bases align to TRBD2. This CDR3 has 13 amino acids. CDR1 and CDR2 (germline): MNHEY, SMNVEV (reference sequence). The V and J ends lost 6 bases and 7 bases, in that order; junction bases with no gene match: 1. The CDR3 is CASRGTSGGELFF. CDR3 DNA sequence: TGTGCCAGCAGAGGGACTAGCGGCGGGGAGCTGTTTTTT.

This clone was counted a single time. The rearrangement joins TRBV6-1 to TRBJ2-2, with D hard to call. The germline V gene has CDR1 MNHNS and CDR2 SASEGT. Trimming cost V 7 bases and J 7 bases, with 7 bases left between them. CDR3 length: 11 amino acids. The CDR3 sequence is CASTTYGELFF. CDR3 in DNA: TGTGCCAGCACCACCTACGGGGAGCTGTTTTTT.

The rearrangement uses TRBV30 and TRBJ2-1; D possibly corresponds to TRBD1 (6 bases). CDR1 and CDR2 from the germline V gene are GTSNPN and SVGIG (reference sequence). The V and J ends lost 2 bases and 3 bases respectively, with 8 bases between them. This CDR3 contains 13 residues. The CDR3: CAWSSDSYNEQFF. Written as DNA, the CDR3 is TGTGCCTGGAGTTCGGACAGCTACAATGAGCAGTTCTTC.

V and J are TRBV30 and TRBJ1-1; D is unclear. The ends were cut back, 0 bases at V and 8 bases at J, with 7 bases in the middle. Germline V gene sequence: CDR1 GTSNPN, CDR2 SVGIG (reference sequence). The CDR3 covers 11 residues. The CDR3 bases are TGTGCCTGGAGTGTACATGCAGAAGCTTTCTTT. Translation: CAWSVHAEAFF.

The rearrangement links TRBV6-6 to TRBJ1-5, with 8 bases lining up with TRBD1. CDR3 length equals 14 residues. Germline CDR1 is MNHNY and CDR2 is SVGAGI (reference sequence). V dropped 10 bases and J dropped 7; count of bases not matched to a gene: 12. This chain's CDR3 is CATADRVSGQPQHF. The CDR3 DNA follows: TGTGCCACCGCGGACAGGGTCAGCGGGCAGCCCCAGCATTTT.

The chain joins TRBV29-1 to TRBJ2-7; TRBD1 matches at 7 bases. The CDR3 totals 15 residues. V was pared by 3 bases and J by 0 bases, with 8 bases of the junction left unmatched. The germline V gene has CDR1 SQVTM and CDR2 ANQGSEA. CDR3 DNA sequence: TGCAGCGTTGATTGGCGACAGGGCTCCTCCTACGAGCAGTACTTC. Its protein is CSVDWRQGSSYEQYF.

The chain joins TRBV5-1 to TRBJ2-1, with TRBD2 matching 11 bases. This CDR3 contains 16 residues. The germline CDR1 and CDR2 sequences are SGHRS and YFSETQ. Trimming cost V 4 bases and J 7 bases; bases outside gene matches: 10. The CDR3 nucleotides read TGCGCCAGCAGCCTGACCACTAGCGGGAGAAGTAATGAGCAGTTCTTC. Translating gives CASSLTTSGRSNEQFF.

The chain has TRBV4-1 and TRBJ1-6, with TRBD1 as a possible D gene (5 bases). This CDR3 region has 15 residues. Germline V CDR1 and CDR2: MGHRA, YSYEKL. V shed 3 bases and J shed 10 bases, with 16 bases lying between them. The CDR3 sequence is CASSQAGGIGSPLHF. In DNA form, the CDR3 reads TGCGCCAGCAGCCAGGCTGGGGGGATAGGGTCACCCCTCCACTTT.

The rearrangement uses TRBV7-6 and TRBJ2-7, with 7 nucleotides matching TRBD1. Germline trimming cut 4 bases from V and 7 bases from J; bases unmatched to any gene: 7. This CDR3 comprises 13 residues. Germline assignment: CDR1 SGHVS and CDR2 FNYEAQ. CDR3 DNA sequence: TGTGCCAGCAGCTCCAGGGGGACGGGGGAGCAGTACTTC. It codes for CASSSRGTGEQYF.

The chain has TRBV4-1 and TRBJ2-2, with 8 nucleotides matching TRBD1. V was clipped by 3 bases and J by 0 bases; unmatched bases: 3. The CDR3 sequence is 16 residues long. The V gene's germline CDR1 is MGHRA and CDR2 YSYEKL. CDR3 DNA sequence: TGCGCCAGCAGCCAGTGGACAGGGACGAACACCGGGGAGCTGTTTTTT. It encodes CASSQWTGTNTGELFF.

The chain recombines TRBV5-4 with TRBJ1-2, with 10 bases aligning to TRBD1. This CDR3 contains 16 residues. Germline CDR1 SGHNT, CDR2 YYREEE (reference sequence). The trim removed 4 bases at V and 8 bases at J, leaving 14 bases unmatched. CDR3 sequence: CASSLPTGGVGRGYTF. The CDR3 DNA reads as TGTGCCAGCAGCCTACCGACAGGGGGCGTGGGACGCGGCTACACCTTC.

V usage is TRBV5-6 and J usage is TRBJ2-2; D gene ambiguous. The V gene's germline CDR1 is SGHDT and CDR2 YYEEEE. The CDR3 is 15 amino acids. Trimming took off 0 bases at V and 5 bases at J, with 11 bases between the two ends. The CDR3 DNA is TGTGCCAGCAGCTTGGGCCGACCTGGAACCGGGGAGCTGTTTTTT. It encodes CASSLGRPGTGELFF. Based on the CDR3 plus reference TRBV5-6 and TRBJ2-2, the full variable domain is DAGVTQSPTHLIKTRGQQVTLRCSPKSGHDTVSWYQQALGQGPQFIFQYYEEEERQRGNFPDRFSGHQFPNYSSELNVNALLLGDSALYLCASSLGRPGTGELFFGEGSRLTVL.

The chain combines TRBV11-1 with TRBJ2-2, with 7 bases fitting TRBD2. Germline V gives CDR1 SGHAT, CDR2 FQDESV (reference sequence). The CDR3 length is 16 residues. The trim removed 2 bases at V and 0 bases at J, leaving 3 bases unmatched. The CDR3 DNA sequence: TGTGCCAGCAGCTTAATGAGCGGGGCGAACACCGGGGAGCTGTTTTTT. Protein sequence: CASSLMSGANTGELFF.

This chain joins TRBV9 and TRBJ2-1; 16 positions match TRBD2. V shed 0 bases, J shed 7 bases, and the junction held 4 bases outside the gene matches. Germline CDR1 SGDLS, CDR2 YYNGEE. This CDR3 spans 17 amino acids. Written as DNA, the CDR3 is TGTGCCAGCAGCGTAGGGTTGGGACTAGCGGGGGGGAATGAGCAGTTCTTC. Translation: CASSVGLGLAGGNEQFF.

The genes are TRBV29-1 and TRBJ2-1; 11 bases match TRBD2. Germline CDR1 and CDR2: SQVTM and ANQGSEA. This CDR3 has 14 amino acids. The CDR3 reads CSGVAGGPYNEQFF. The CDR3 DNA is TGCAGTGGGGTAGCGGGAGGGCCCTACAATGAGCAGTTCTTC.

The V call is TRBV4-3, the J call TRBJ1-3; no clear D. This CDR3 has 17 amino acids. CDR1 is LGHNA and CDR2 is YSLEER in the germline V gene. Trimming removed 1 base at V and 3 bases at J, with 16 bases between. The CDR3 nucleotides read TGCGCCAGCAGCCAAGGGGTTAGCGGTACGTTTGGAAACACCATATATTTT. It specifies CASSQGVSGTFGNTIYF.

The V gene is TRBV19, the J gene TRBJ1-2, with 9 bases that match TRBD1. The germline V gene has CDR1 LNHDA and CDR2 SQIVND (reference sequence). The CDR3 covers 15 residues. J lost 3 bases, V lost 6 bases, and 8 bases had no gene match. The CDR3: CASRTTGGSYYGYTF. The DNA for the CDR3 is TGTGCCAGTAGGACTACAGGGGGCTCGTACTATGGCTACACCTTC.

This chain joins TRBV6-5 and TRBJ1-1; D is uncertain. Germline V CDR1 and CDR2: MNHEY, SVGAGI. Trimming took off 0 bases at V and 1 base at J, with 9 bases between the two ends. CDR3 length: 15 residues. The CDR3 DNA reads TGTGCCAGCAGTTACTCTCCGGATGCGAACACTGAAGCTTTCTTT. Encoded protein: CASSYSPDANTEAFF.

DNA of the CDR3: TGTGCCAGCACCTTGTACGGATACAATGAGCAGTTCTTC. It encodes CASTLYGYNEQFF. The chain recombines TRBV7-2 with TRBJ2-1; D gene unclear. Trimming cost V 7 bases and J 4 bases, with 11 bases left between them. The CDR3 runs to 13 residues. Germline V CDR1 and CDR2: SGHTA, FQGNSA. The full variable domain, completed using reference TRBV7-2 and TRBJ2-1, is GAGVSQSPSNKVTEKGKDVELRCDPISGHTALYWYRQSLGQGLEFLIYFQGNSAPDKSGLPSDRFSAERTGGSVSTLTIQRTQQEDSAVYLCASTLYGYNEQFFGPGTRLTVL.

CDR3 nucleotides: TGTGCCGTGGACAGACCTCCTGGGGCCAACGTCCTGACTTTC. Its translation is CAVDRPPGANVLTF. V and J are TRBV7-8 and TRBJ2-6; D might be TRBD1 (6 bases). The CDR3 consists of 14 residues. Germline V gene sequence: CDR1 SGHVS, CDR2 FQNEAQ. V was shortened by 11 bases and J by 2 bases, with 13 bases between the two germline ends.

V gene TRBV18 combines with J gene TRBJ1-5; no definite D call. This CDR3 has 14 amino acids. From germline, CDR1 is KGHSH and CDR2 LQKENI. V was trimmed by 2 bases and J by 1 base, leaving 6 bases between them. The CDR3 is CASSPGISNQPQHF. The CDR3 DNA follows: TGTGCCAGCTCACCAGGGATAAGCAATCAGCCCCAGCATTTT.

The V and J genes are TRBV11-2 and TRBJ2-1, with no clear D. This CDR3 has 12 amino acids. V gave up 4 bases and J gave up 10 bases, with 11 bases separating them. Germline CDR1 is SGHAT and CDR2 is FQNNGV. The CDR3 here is CASSYTPREQFF. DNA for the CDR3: TGTGCCAGCAGCTATACTCCGAGAGAGCAGTTCTTC.